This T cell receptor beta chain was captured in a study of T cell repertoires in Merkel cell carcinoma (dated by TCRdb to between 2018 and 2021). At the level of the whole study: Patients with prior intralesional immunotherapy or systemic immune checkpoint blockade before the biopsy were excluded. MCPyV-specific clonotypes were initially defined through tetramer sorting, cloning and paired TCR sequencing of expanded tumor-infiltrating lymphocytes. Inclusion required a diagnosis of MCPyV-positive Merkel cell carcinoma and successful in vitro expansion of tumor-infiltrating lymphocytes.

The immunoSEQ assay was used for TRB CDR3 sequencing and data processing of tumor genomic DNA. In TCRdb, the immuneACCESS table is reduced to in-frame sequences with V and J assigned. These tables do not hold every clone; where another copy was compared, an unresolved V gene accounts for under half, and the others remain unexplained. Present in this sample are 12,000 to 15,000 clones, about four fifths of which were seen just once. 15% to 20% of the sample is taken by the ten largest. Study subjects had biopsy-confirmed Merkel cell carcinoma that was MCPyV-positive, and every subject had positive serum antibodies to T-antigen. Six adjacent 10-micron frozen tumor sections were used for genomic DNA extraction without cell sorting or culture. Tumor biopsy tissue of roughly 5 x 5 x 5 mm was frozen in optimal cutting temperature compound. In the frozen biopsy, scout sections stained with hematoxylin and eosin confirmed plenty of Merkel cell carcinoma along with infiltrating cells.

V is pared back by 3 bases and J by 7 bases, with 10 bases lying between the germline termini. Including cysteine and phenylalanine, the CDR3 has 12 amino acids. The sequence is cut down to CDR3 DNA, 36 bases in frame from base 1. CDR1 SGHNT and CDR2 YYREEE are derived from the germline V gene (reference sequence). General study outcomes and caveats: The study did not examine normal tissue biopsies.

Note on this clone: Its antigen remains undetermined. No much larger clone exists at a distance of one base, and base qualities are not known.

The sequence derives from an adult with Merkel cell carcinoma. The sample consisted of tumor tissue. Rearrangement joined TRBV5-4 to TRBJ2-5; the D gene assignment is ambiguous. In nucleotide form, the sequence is TGTGCCAGCAGCTCACCCGGCGGGACCCAGTACTTC. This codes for CASSSPGGTQYF.